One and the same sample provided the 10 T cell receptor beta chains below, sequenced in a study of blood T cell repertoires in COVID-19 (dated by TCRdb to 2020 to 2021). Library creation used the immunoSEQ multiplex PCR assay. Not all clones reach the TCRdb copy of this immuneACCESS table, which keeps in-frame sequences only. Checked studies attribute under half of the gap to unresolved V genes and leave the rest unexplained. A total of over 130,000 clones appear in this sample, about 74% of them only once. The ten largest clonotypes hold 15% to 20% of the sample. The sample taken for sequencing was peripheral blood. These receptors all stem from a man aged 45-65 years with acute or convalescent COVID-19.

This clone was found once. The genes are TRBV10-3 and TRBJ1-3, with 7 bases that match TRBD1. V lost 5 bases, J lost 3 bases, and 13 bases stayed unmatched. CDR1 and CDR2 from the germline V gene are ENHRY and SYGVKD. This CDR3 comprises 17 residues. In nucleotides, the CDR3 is TGTGCCATCAGTAAAGCACCGACAGGGCTAAGTGGAAACACCATATATTTT. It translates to CAISKAPTGLSGNTIYF.

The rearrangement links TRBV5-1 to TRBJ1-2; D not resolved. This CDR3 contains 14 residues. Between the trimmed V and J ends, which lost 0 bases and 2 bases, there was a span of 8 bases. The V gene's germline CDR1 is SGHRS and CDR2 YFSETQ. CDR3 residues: CASSLEVGNYGYTF. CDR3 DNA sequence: TGCGCCAGCAGCTTGGAGGTCGGGAACTATGGCTACACCTTC.

The CDR3 DNA reads as TGTGCCAGCAGCTTTGGGATCGGGGGGTTGGAAAAACTGTTTTTT. Its protein product is CASSFGIGGLEKLFF. The chain carries TRBV12-1 and TRBJ1-4. TRBV12-1 is annotated as a pseudogene. The CDR3 loop spans 15 amino acids.

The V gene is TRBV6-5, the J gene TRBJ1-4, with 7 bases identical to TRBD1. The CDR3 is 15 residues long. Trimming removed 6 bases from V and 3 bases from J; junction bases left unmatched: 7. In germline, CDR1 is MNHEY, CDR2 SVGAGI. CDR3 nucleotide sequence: TGTGCCAGCAGGGCCGAGGGACAGCCTAATGAAAAACTGTTTTTT. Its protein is CASRAEGQPNEKLFF.

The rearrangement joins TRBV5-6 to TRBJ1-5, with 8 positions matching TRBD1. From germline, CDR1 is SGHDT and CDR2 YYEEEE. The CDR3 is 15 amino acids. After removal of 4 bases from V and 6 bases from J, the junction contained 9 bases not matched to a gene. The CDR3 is CASSKTTGDTQPQHF. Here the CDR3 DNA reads TGTGCCAGCAGCAAAACGACAGGGGATACTCAGCCCCAGCATTTT.

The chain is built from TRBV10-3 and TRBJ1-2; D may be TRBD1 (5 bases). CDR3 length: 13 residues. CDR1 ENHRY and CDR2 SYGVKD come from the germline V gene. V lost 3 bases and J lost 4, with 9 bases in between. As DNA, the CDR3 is TGTGCCATCAGTGACGACAGTCGCTATGGCTACACCTTC. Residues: CAISDDSRYGYTF.

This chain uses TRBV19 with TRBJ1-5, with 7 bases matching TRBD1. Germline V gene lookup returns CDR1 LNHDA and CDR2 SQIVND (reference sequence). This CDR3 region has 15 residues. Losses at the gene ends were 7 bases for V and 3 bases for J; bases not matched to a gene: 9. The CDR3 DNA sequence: TGTGCCAGTATCTCGAGACAGGGTACCAATCAGCCCCAGCATTTT. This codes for CASISRQGTNQPQHF.

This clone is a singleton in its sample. The CDR3 is CASSYAGGFGGELFF. DNA for the CDR3: TGTGCCAGCAGTTACGCCGGGGGGTTCGGCGGGGAGCTGTTTTTT. The chain couples TRBV6-6 to TRBJ2-2; TRBD2 matches at 7 bases. After removal of 2 bases from V and 7 bases from J, the junction contained 7 bases not matched to a gene. CDR1 is MNHNY, CDR2 SVGAGI, per germline (reference sequence). The CDR3 covers 15 residues.

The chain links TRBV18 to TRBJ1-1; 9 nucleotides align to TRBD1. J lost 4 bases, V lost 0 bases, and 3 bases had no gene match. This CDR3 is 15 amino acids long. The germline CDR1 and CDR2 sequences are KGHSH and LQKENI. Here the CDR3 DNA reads TGTGCCAGCTCACCACCGGTGACAGGGGGCACTGAAGCTTTCTTT. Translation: CASSPPVTGGTEAFF.

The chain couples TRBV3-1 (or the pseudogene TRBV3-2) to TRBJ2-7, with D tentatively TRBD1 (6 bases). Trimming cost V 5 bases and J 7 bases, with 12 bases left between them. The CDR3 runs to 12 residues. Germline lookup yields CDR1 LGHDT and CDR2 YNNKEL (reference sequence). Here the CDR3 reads CASSNRAGEQYV. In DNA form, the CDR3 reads TGTGCCAGCAGCAACAGGGCCGGGGAGCAGTACGTC.